Below are 26 T cell receptor beta chains sequenced from a single sample in a study of blood T cell repertoires in COVID-19. Generated by immunoSEQ multiplex PCR, the TCRdb table keeps only in-frame clones and is missing some. In the table there are 86,000 or so clones, roughly 96% of which are singletons. Sequencing was done on a sample of peripheral blood. The receptors derive from a human donor with active COVID-19. The donor label of this sample is uncertain.

The chain is built from TRBV5-8 and TRBJ2-7; D is possibly TRBD1 (5 bases). This CDR3 spans 13 amino acids. V lost 2 bases and J lost 4, with 10 bases in between. Per germline, CDR1 SGHTS and CDR2 YDEGEE. CDR3 nucleotides: TGTGCCAGCAGCTTAGGCAGGGCATACGAGCAGTACTTC. Protein product: CASSLGRAYEQYF.

The gene calls are TRBV11-2 and TRBJ1-1, with D hard to call. Germline CDR1 and CDR2: SGHAT and FQNNGV. V lost 0 bases and J 6 bases, leaving 11 bases between the germline ends. The CDR3 covers 14 residues. CDR3 protein: CASSLDRLGAEAFF. The CDR3 region has the DNA TGTGCCAGCAGCTTAGATAGGTTAGGAGCTGAAGCTTTCTTT.

In DNA, the CDR3 is TGTGCCAGCCGGCCGGGACAGGGCGTCGGGCAGTACTTC. Encoded protein: CASRPGQGVGQYF. The chain recombines TRBV7-9 with TRBJ2-7; 9 nucleotides line up with TRBD1. J lost 9 bases, V lost 8 bases, and 11 bases had no gene match. This CDR3 comprises 13 residues. Germline loops: CDR1 SEHNR, CDR2 FQNEAQ (reference sequence).

The chain joins TRBV27 to TRBJ1-5; no reliable D call. The CDR3 consists of 18 residues. With 0 bases removed from V and 0 bases from J, the gap between germline ends came to 15 bases. In germline, CDR1 is MNHEY, CDR2 SMNVEV (reference sequence). The CDR3, as DNA: TGTGCCAGCAGTTTATCGGCACCCAACGTTCATAGCAATCAGCCCCAGCATTTT. Its translation is CASSLSAPNVHSNQPQHF.

The chain has TRBV7-9 and TRBJ1-5; D unresolved. With 6 bases removed from V and 0 bases from J, the gap between germline ends came to 6 bases. Germline V gene lookup returns CDR1 SEHNR and CDR2 FQNEAQ (reference sequence). This CDR3 is 13 amino acids long. This chain's CDR3 is CASRPNSNQPQHF. The CDR3 DNA reads as TGTGCCAGCAGACCTAATAGCAATCAGCCCCAGCATTTT.

The chain joins TRBV19 to TRBJ1-2, with D perhaps TRBD1 (5 bases). Germline loops: CDR1 LNHDA, CDR2 SQIVND (reference sequence). The CDR3 has 13 amino acids. V was clipped by 7 bases and J by 8 bases, with 17 bases between them. The CDR3 sequence is CASNANRPGGYTF. The CDR3 coding sequence is TGTGCCAGTAACGCTAACAGGCCCGGAGGCTACACCTTC.

The chain links TRBV18 to TRBJ2-1; TRBD1 matches 9 bases. The junction had 6 bases not matched to a gene; V was cut back by 5 bases and J by 4 bases. Germline V gene sequence: CDR1 KGHSH, CDR2 LQKENI. The CDR3 sequence is 15 residues long. CDR3 coding DNA: TGTGCCAGCTCAACCGGGACAGGGCCTTACAATGAGCAGTTCTTC. Protein product: CASSTGTGPYNEQFF.

V usage is TRBV20-1 and J usage is TRBJ2-7; the D is unclear. The germline CDR1 and CDR2 sequences are DFQATT and SNEGSKA (reference sequence). The CDR3 has 14 amino acids. V gave up 3 bases and J gave up 6 bases, with 18 bases separating them. This CDR3 reads CSASSDLDPGEQYF. CDR3 bases: TGCAGTGCTAGTTCGGATCTAGACCCGGGCGAGCAGTACTTC.

As DNA, the CDR3 is TGCGCCAGCAGTCGGGACTCTTTGGGAGAGCAGTACTTC. The encoded protein is CASSRDSLGEQYF. The chain combines TRBV10-1 with TRBJ2-7, with D maybe TRBD2 (6 bases). CDR3 size: 13 residues. Germline V gene lookup returns CDR1 WNHNN and CDR2 SYGVQD (reference sequence). V lost 5 bases to trimming and J lost 7 bases, with 15 bases between them.

The chain is built from TRBV5-4 and TRBJ2-7; TRBD1 matches at 8 bases. Germline V gene sequence: CDR1 SGHNT, CDR2 YYREEE (reference sequence). This CDR3 is 15 amino acids long. The V segment lost 0 bases and the J segment 7 bases; nucleotides outside the gene matches: 9. CDR3 sequence reads: CASSLGAGGNGEQYF. CDR3 DNA sequence: TGTGCCAGCAGCTTGGGGGCAGGGGGCAATGGTGAGCAGTACTTC. The full variable domain, its missing parts supplied by reference TRBV5-4 and TRBJ2-7, is ETGVTQSPTHLIKTRGQQVTLRCSSQSGHNTVSWYQQALGQGPQFIFQYYREEENGRGNFPPRFSGLQFPNYSSELNVNALELDDSALYLCASSLGAGGNGEQYFGPGTRLTVT.

The rearrangement uses TRBV11-2 and TRBJ2-5; D unclear. The CDR3 loop spans 15 amino acids. V shed 1 base and J shed 2 bases, with 11 bases lying between them. In germline, CDR1 is SGHAT, CDR2 FQNNGV. CDR3 region: CASSLGHHEQETQYF. Here the CDR3 DNA reads TGTGCCAGCAGCTTAGGCCACCACGAGCAAGAGACCCAGTACTTC. The full variable domain, completed using reference TRBV11-2 and TRBJ2-5, is EAGVAQSPRYKIIEKRQSVAFWCNPISGHATLYWYQQILGQGPKLLIQFQNNGVVDDSQLPKDRFSAERLKGVDSTLKIQPAKLEDSAVYLCASSLGHHEQETQYFGPGTRLLVL.

The rearrangement uses TRBV12-5 and TRBJ2-3; D is possibly TRBD2 (6 bases). The CDR3 spans 14 residues. Trimming left V 1 base short and J 1 base short, with 6 bases between. Germline-derived CDR1 and CDR2 are LGHNT and FRNRAP. The CDR3 protein is CASGLGGGTDTQYF. The CDR3 DNA follows: TGTGCTAGTGGTTTGGGCGGGGGCACAGATACGCAGTATTTT.

This chain joins TRBV6-5 and TRBJ2-7; 7 nucleotides line up with TRBD1. CDR3 length: 15 residues. In germline, CDR1 is MNHEY, CDR2 SVGAGI. J gave up 2 bases and V 0 bases, and 4 bases lay outside the gene matches. The CDR3 bases are TGTGCCAGCAGTTACTCCCGACAGGGCGCCTACGAGCAGTACTTC. This encodes CASSYSRQGAYEQYF.

The rearrangement uses TRBV5-1 and TRBJ1-4; D not resolved. This CDR3 is 18 amino acids long. V was pared by 4 bases and J by 4 bases, with 23 bases between. Looked up from germline, CDR1 is SGHRS and CDR2 is YFSETQ. The DNA of the CDR3 is TGCGCCAGCAGCCTCTCGGTCGTTCGGGGAAGCTATAATGAAAAACTGTTTTTT. Translating it yields CASSLSVVRGSYNEKLFF.

The chain joins TRBV6-6 to TRBJ1-5; D call uncertain. CDR1 is MNHNY, CDR2 SVGAGI, per germline (reference sequence). CDR3 length: 13 residues. Deletions cut 3 bases from V and 2 bases from J, with 5 bases between. Written as DNA, the CDR3 is TGTGCCAGCAGTTATTTAGGCAATCAGCCCCAGCATTTT. Its translation is CASSYLGNQPQHF.

The V call is TRBV19, the J call TRBJ2-7, with 8 bases matching TRBD1. The CDR3 is made up of 16 amino acids. Unmatched junction bases numbered 11, after V lost 2 bases and J lost 5 bases. CDR1 is LNHDA and CDR2 is SQIVND in the germline V gene (reference sequence). Written as DNA, the CDR3 is TGTGCCAGTAGTATACGCAGGGGGCGTGGGGAGAACGAGCAGTACTTC. Protein sequence: CASSIRRGRGENEQYF.

V usage is TRBV5-1 and J usage is TRBJ1-1, with D perhaps matching TRBD1 (6 bases). The germline V gene has CDR1 SGHRS and CDR2 YFSETQ. V shed 0 bases and J shed 3 bases, with 21 bases lying between them. CDR3 size: 18 residues. As DNA, the CDR3 is TGCGCCAGCAGCTTGGCCCAGGGGCCCTTACGGGGAGACACTGAAGCTTTCTTT. This sequence encodes CASSLAQGPLRGDTEAFF.

J is TRBJ2-1 and V is TRBV10-1, with D uncertain. Germline-derived CDR1 and CDR2 are WNHNN and SYGVQD (reference sequence). Deletions cut 10 bases from V and 8 bases from J, with 9 bases between. The CDR3 contains 10 residues. The DNA for the CDR3 is TGCGCCACCCCCGAGGATGAGCAGTTCTTC. It codes for CATPEDEQFF.

The V call is TRBV20-1, the J call TRBJ1-5; D gene ambiguous. The CDR3 runs 11 residues. Germline values: CDR1 DFQATT, CDR2 SNEGSKA (reference sequence). Between the trimmed V and J ends, which lost 3 bases and 6 bases, there was a span of 6 bases. CDR3 DNA: TGCAGTGCTAGTAGCGGTCAGCCCCAGCATTTT. Protein product: CSASSGQPQHF.

This chain joins TRBV10-3 and TRBJ2-7; perhaps TRBD2 as D (7 bases). Germline CDR1 and CDR2: ENHRY and SYGVKD. This CDR3 is 13 amino acids long. V was cut by 6 bases and J by 0 bases, with 9 bases left in between. The CDR3 bases are TGTGCCATCAGGGGGGGGCCCTCCTACGAGCAGTACTTC. Protein: CAIRGGPSYEQYF.

The genes are TRBV11-3 and TRBJ2-1, with TRBD2 identical over 13 bases. This CDR3 spans 15 amino acids. V shed 7 bases, J shed 8 bases, and the junction held 8 bases outside the gene matches. Germline loops: CDR1 SGHNT, CDR2 YENEEA. In DNA, the CDR3 is TGTGCCAGCAACCTACTAGCGGGGGGGGCTTATGAGCAGTTCTTC. Its translation: CASNLLAGGAYEQFF.

V usage is TRBV28 and J usage is TRBJ1-3; D gene ambiguous. The CDR3 loop spans 14 amino acids. CDR1 is MDHEN, CDR2 SYDVKM, per germline. Deletions cut 6 bases from V and 5 bases from J, with 14 bases between. CDR3 region: CASSLGLTRNTIYF. CDR3 sequence (DNA): TGTGCCAGCAGCCTCGGACTTACTCGAAACACCATATATTTT.

The V call is TRBV5-6, the J call TRBJ2-7; a weak D match, TRBD1 (5 bases). Germline V gene lookup returns CDR1 SGHDT and CDR2 YYEEEE. The CDR3 is 15 residues long. Trimming stripped 0 bases from V and 2 bases from J, with 12 bases between. The CDR3 region is CASSLVAGSPYEQYF. DNA of the CDR3: TGTGCCAGCAGCTTGGTGGCAGGGTCCCCCTACGAGCAGTACTTC.

The V and J genes are TRBV19 and TRBJ1-5; TRBD1 matches at 10 bases. Trimming removed 3 bases from V and 7 bases from J; junction bases left unmatched: 6. Germline assignment: CDR1 LNHDA and CDR2 SQIVND (reference sequence). This CDR3 is built from 15 residues. Here the CDR3 DNA reads TGTGCCAGTAGTATCCGGGACAGGGGAGGGCAGCCCCAGCATTTT. This encodes CASSIRDRGGQPQHF.

J is TRBJ1-6 and V is TRBV6-1; TRBD1 aligns across 9 bases. After removal of 2 bases from V and 6 bases from J, the junction contained 5 bases not matched to a gene. The CDR3 is 16 residues long. CDR1 and CDR2 (germline): MNHNS, SASEGT. CDR3 sequence: CASSEYLGQGNSPLHF. The CDR3 nucleotides read TGTGCCAGCAGTGAATATTTGGGACAGGGTAATTCACCCCTCCACTTT.

The chain links TRBV12-3 or TRBV12-4 to TRBJ2-7, with 9 bases matching TRBD2. J was trimmed by 7 bases and V by 7 bases; bases with no gene match: 8. There are 13 residues in the CDR3. CDR3 protein: CASNEAGGSEQYF. The CDR3 DNA sequence: TGTGCCAGCAATGAAGCGGGAGGTAGTGAGCAGTACTTC.